Following are 17 T cell receptor beta chains from one sample sequenced in a study of T cell responses to AZD1222 COVID-19 vaccine. Method: immunoSEQ multiplex PCR; TCRdb's copy keeps in-frame clones and lacks some. The table lists some 120,000 clones, just over 85% of them singletons, with around a tenth in the top ten. The specimen comprised peripheral blood, sampled on day 0 of AZD1222 vaccination. The receptors here all came from an adult in good health.

V gene TRBV19 combines with J gene TRBJ1-2; D possibly corresponds to TRBD1 (5 bases). Trimming stripped 5 bases from V and 5 bases from J, with 9 bases between. The germline V gene has CDR1 LNHDA and CDR2 SQIVND (reference sequence). This CDR3 has 12 amino acids. CDR3 sequence reads: CASSSTAYGYTF. The CDR3, as DNA: TGTGCCAGTAGTTCGACAGCATATGGCTACACCTTC.

The V and J genes are TRBV6-5 and TRBJ2-7; D ambiguous. Deletions cut 4 bases from V and 1 base from J, with 8 bases between. Germline V gene sequence: CDR1 MNHEY, CDR2 SVGAGI. The CDR3 spans 13 residues. The CDR3 nucleotides are TGTGCCAGCAGTTCCCCTAATTCCTACGAGCAGTACTTC. Translating it yields CASSSPNSYEQYF.

The chain combines TRBV5-1 with TRBJ1-1; a possible D gene is TRBD1 (6 bases). Looked up from germline, CDR1 is SGHRS and CDR2 is YFSETQ. Trimming removed 0 bases from V and 1 base from J, with 13 bases in between. The CDR3 loop spans 16 amino acids. CDR3 sequence: CASSLDRVGWNTEAFF. The CDR3, as DNA: TGCGCCAGCAGCTTGGACAGGGTTGGTTGGAACACTGAAGCTTTCTTT.

V usage is TRBV6-5 and J usage is TRBJ2-1, with 7 bases lining up with TRBD1. V lost 10 bases, J lost 2 bases, and 8 bases stayed unmatched. The germline V gene encodes CDR1 MNHEY and CDR2 SVGAGI. The CDR3 runs to 14 residues. The CDR3 DNA is TGTGCCAATAGTGGGACAGCACCCTACAATGAGCAGTTCTTC. Its translation is CANSGTAPYNEQFF.

The chain is built from TRBV7-3 and TRBJ2-3, with no clear D. Germline V CDR1 and CDR2: SGHTA, FQGTGA. The CDR3 totals 14 residues. V lost 5 bases and J 6 bases, leaving 15 bases between the germline ends. DNA of the CDR3: TGTGCCAGCAGCCAAAGAGGCCGGCAGGATACGCAGTATTTT. Translation: CASSQRGRQDTQYF.

This rearrangement joins TRBV6-2 or TRBV6-3 to TRBJ1-5, with TRBD1 as a possible D gene (6 bases). CDR1 and CDR2 from the germline V gene are MNHEY and SVGEGT. The CDR3 runs 15 residues. V lost 2 bases to trimming and J lost 5 bases, with 13 bases between them. The CDR3 here is CASSYGGDLDQPQHF. CDR3 nucleotides: TGTGCCAGCAGTTACGGGGGCGACCTAGATCAGCCCCAGCATTTT.

The chain is built from TRBV18 and TRBJ1-3; TRBD1 agrees at 10 bases. The germline gives CDR1 KGHSH, CDR2 LQKENI. With 3 bases clipped from V and 1 base from J, the junction kept 3 bases outside the gene matches. The CDR3 covers 16 residues. CDR3 region: CASSPGQGGSGNTIYF. CDR3 DNA sequence: TGTGCCAGCTCACCTGGACAGGGGGGATCTGGAAACACCATATATTTT.

This chain connects TRBV19 to TRBJ2-6; 12 nucleotides match TRBD1. Germline CDR1 and CDR2: LNHDA and SQIVND (reference sequence). This CDR3 spans 17 amino acids. V was clipped by 8 bases and J by 4 bases; unmatched bases: 9. CDR3 sequence (DNA): TGTGCCAGTGATGGGGGACAGGGGGCGGAAGGGGCCAACGTCCTGACTTTC. Its protein product is CASDGGQGAEGANVLTF. Full variable domain (remainder filled in from reference TRBV19 and TRBJ2-6): DGGITQSPKYLFRKEGQNVTLSCEQNLNHDAMYWYRQDPGQGLRLIYYSQIVNDFQKGDIAEGYSVSREKKESFPLTVTSAQKNPTAFYLCASDGGQGAEGANVLTFGAGSRLTVL.

The chain links TRBV29-1 to TRBJ1-1; the match to TRBD1 covers 7 bases. The CDR3 is made up of 13 amino acids. In germline, CDR1 is SQVTM, CDR2 ANQGSEA. J lost 3 bases, V lost 4 bases, and 5 bases had no gene match. The CDR3 loop reads CSVVQGRDTEAFF. The DNA of the CDR3 is TGCAGCGTTGTACAGGGGCGGGACACTGAAGCTTTCTTT.

The chain employs TRBV28 and TRBJ1-2, with D possibly being TRBD1 (6 bases). Germline V gene data show CDR1 as MDHEN and CDR2 as SYDVKM. This CDR3 is built from 13 residues. Between the trimmed V and J ends, which lost 1 base and 8 bases, there was a span of 11 bases. In DNA form, the CDR3 reads TGTGCCAGCAGTTTATTCGATAGGGGGGGCTACACCTTC. Protein product: CASSLFDRGGYTF.

The chain is built from TRBV7-9 and TRBJ2-5, with unresolved D. There are 13 residues in the CDR3. Germline V gene data show CDR1 as SEHNR and CDR2 as FQNEAQ (reference sequence). The germline V and J ends were trimmed by 5 bases and 4 bases, with 11 bases remaining between them. CDR3 coding DNA: TGTGCCAGCAGCGGCGGACCGTTAGAGACCCAGTACTTC. This encodes CASSGGPLETQYF.

The chain joins TRBV15 to TRBJ2-3, with 15 bases that match TRBD2. The CDR3 consists of 23 residues. The germline CDR1 and CDR2 sequences are LNHNV and YYDKDF (reference sequence). The junction had 19 bases not matched to a gene; V was cut back by 0 bases and J by 3 bases. CDR3 in amino acids: CATSRDSHRPGTSGGRATDTQYF. The CDR3 DNA is TGTGCCACCAGCAGAGATTCCCATCGCCCCGGGACTAGCGGGGGGAGGGCAACAGATACGCAGTATTTT.

The V and J genes are TRBV6-4 and TRBJ1-5; unclear D gene. Trimming stripped 4 bases from V and 4 bases from J, with 8 bases between. Germline V gene lookup returns CDR1 MRHNA and CDR2 SNTAGT. The CDR3 covers 13 residues. The CDR3 sequence is CASSVDTNQPQHF. The CDR3 DNA sequence: TGTGCCAGCAGTGTTGACACAAATCAGCCCCAGCATTTT.

CDR3 DNA: TGTGCCAGCAGCCACTTCATAGCGGGAGCAGGGGAGCTGTTTTTT. Its protein is CASSHFIAGAGELFF. The J gene is TRBJ2-2, the V gene TRBV3-1 (or the pseudogene TRBV3-2); 9 nucleotides match TRBD2. The J segment lost 8 bases and the V segment lost 3 bases, leaving 7 bases of the junction unmatched. Germline V gives CDR1 LGHDT, CDR2 YNNKEL (reference sequence). This CDR3 has 15 amino acids.

The chain has TRBV18 and TRBJ1-1; D ambiguous. Germline V gives CDR1 KGHSH, CDR2 LQKENI. V shed 1 base and J shed 3 bases, with 6 bases lying between them. The CDR3 length is 13 residues. For the CDR3, the DNA is TGTGCCAGCTCACCACGGTATGACACTGAAGCTTTCTTT. This codes for CASSPRYDTEAFF.

The rearrangement uses TRBV10-3 and TRBJ2-7; TRBD2 aligns across 7 bases. The germline CDR1 and CDR2 sequences are ENHRY and SYGVKD. The CDR3 is made up of 13 amino acids. V shed 2 bases and J 4 bases; nucleotides not matched to a gene: 2. In DNA, the CDR3 is TGTGCCATCAGTGAGAGCGGGATTTACGAGCAGTACTTC. Translated, it gives CAISESGIYEQYF.

This chain uses TRBV27 with TRBJ2-2; the D is unclear. V lost 8 bases, J lost 1 base, and 11 bases lay in between. CDR3 length: 14 amino acids. Germline V lookup: CDR1 MNHEY, CDR2 SMNVEV (reference sequence). The CDR3 protein is CASSSRLNTGELFF. DNA of the CDR3: TGTGCCAGCTCCTCCAGGTTGAACACCGGGGAGCTGTTTTTT.